The 12 T cell receptor beta chains given below trace back to one sample, sequenced in a study of tumor T cells in aggressive B-cell lymphoma (dated by TCRdb to about 2017). The protocol used for the library was the immunoSEQ multiplex PCR assay. As stored in TCRdb, this immuneACCESS dataset retains in-frame rearrangements with V and J assigned. A fraction of the clones does not appear; measured against another copy, unresolved V genes explain less than half of the discrepancy, and the remainder lacks a known reason. This sample holds around 1,900 clones; roughly three quarters were observed only once. The ten largest account for about an eighth of the sample. The sequenced sample consisted of tumor tissue. Every receptor here comes from an adult with diffuse large B cell lymphoma.

This chain uses TRBV2 with TRBJ2-5, with TRBD2 matching 11 bases. J lost 2 bases, V lost 0 bases, and 5 bases had no gene match. This CDR3 comprises 17 residues. The germline gives CDR1 SNHLY, CDR2 FYNNEI. This chain's CDR3 is CASSEAGIAGGQETQYF. The CDR3 DNA is TGTGCCAGCAGTGAAGCGGGGATAGCGGGGGGGCAAGAGACCCAGTACTTC.

This clone has only a few counts. The chain combines TRBV6-5 with TRBJ1-4, with 7 bases lining up with TRBD1. V was clipped by 2 bases and J by 8 bases; unmatched bases: 2. CDR1 and CDR2 (germline): MNHEY, SVGAGI. The CDR3 contains 13 residues. CDR3 sequence (DNA): TGTGCCAGCAGTTACCAGGGGGGAGAAAAACTGTTTTTT. Protein product: CASSYQGGEKLFF.

The V and J genes are TRBV5-1 and TRBJ2-4; D is possibly TRBD2 (5 bases). The CDR3 is 16 amino acids. With 4 bases removed from V and 6 bases from J, the gap between germline ends came to 20 bases. From germline, CDR1 is SGHRS and CDR2 YFSETQ. The CDR3 coding sequence is TGCGCCAGCAGCCCGTCGAGTAGCAGCGGCGGAAACATTCAGTACTTC. Encoded protein: CASSPSSSSGGNIQYF.

This chain links TRBV27 with TRBJ1-5; D remains ambiguous. Deletions cut 2 bases from V and 11 bases from J, with 7 bases between. The germline CDR1 and CDR2 sequences are MNHEY and SMNVEV (reference sequence). The CDR3 runs 11 residues. CDR3 bases: TGTGCCAGCAGTTTAATGAGGACCCAGCATTTT. Protein sequence: CASSLMRTQHF.

This chain joins TRBV29-1 and TRBJ1-2; TRBD1 is a possible D gene (5 bases). The CDR3 runs 13 residues. Germline V gene data show CDR1 as SQVTM and CDR2 as ANQGSEA. Trimming took 0 bases from V and 6 from J, leaving 11 bases between them. The CDR3 region is CSVEEGGGDGYTF. Written as DNA, the CDR3 is TGCAGCGTTGAAGAGGGGGGAGGGGATGGCTACACCTTC.

The chain uses TRBV2 and TRBJ1-3; D is ambiguous. The germline V gene encodes CDR1 SNHLY and CDR2 FYNNEI. The V and J ends lost 5 bases and 0 bases respectively, with 11 bases between them. The CDR3 is 15 amino acids. The CDR3 nucleotides read TGTGCCAGCAGTCCCTCCCCCCCCTCTGGAAACACCATATATTTT. Its protein is CASSPSPPSGNTIYF.

V usage is TRBV6-6 and J usage is TRBJ2-7; weak D call: TRBD1 (5 bases). Trimming stripped 2 bases from V and 6 bases from J, with 14 bases between. The CDR3 loop spans 14 amino acids. In germline, CDR1 is MNHNY, CDR2 SVGAGI (reference sequence). In DNA form, the CDR3 reads TGTGCCAGCAGTTACAGGCAGGGCGGATCCGAGCAGTACTTC. This sequence encodes CASSYRQGGSEQYF.

V and J are TRBV7-9 and TRBJ2-1; 10 nucleotides match TRBD1. V was pared by 4 bases and J by 8 bases, with 8 bases of the junction left unmatched. Germline V lookup: CDR1 SEHNR, CDR2 FQNEAQ (reference sequence). The CDR3 sequence is 15 residues long. The CDR3 is CASSSRDRGLDEQFF. In nucleotides, the CDR3 is TGTGCCAGCAGCTCGCGGGACAGGGGATTGGATGAGCAGTTCTTC.

V is TRBV5-6 and J is TRBJ2-3; a possible D gene is TRBD2 (5 bases). The CDR3 extends over 13 amino acids. Germline loops: CDR1 SGHDT, CDR2 YYEEEE. V gave up 5 bases and J gave up 3 bases, with 10 bases separating them. The CDR3 bases are TGTGCCAGCAGTCTAGCTGAAACAGATACGCAGTATTTT. Residues: CASSLAETDTQYF.

This chain connects TRBV13 to TRBJ2-3, with D unresolved. Germline V lookup: CDR1 PRHDT, CDR2 FYEKMQ (reference sequence). This CDR3 is built from 16 residues. V was clipped by 5 bases and J by 0 bases, with 15 bases between them. This CDR3 reads CASSTHPGGSTDTQYF. The CDR3 bases are TGTGCCAGCAGCACCCACCCCGGCGGTAGCACAGATACGCAGTATTTT. The full variable domain, with the rest looked up from reference TRBV13 and TRBJ2-3, is AAGVIQSPRHLIKEKRETATLKCYPIPRHDTVYWYQQGPGQDPQFLISFYEKMQSDKGSIPDRFSAQQFSDYHSELNMSSLELGDSALYFCASSTHPGGSTDTQYFGPGTRLTVL.

This rearrangement joins TRBV5-1 to TRBJ1-3; D remains ambiguous. Germline lookup yields CDR1 SGHRS and CDR2 YFSETQ. V dropped 4 bases and J dropped 0 bases, with 11 bases sitting between them. CDR3 size: 15 residues. This chain's CDR3 is CASSPWEDSGNTIYF. The CDR3, as DNA: TGCGCCAGCAGCCCCTGGGAGGACTCTGGAAACACCATATATTTT.

The chain combines TRBV4-1 with TRBJ1-4; D not certain. V lost 1 base, J lost 1 base, and 10 bases lay in between. This CDR3 has 16 amino acids. Germline-derived CDR1 and CDR2 are MGHRA and YSYEKL. The CDR3 protein is CASSQGAAGTNEKLFF. CDR3 bases: TGCGCCAGCAGCCAAGGGGCGGCGGGAACTAATGAAAAACTGTTTTTT.